This T cell receptor beta chain was documented in a study of neurological immune-mediated disorders. Study-level points and caveats: TCR-beta repertoires seemed private in all groups, with no expanded CDR3 amino acid sequences shared. The most TCR clonal expansion was seen in HTLV-1-associated myelopathy, and the least was seen in multiple sclerosis, which fell below healthy controls.

Preparation of the unsorted libraries drew on 2 million PBMCs stored at -80 C. This clonotype was counted a few times. The antigen is not known. The cDNA was synthesized by 5'RACE incorporating 10-nucleotide random UMIs. TCRdb ran MiXCR on the 5' RACE reads and lists one entry per CDR3 protein. The table shows some 43,000 distinct CDR3 sequences, with around 2.5% occurring only once. V was pared by 7 bases and J by 0 bases, with 12 bases between. The CDR3 has 13 amino acids. Germline CDR1 SQVTM, CDR2 ANQGSEA. The receptor's source is a man in his thirties or forties with multiple sclerosis. Sequenced sample: PBMCs. V gene TRBV29-1 combines with J gene TRBJ1-2, with D perhaps matching TRBD1 (5 bases). The CDR3 sequence is CSARWGSNYGYTF. The DNA for the CDR3 is TGCAGCGCCCGCTGGGGGTCTAACTATGGCTACACCTTC.